This TCR beta chain was captured in a study of blood T cell repertoires in COVID-19 (TCRdb year 2020). Looking at the study overall: Collaborator samples came from the United States, Italy and Spain and covered acute and convalescent phases of COVID-19. Samples came from the ongoing ImmuneRACE study (first 160 participants) plus 1,254 subjects from 6 global collaborators. Where available, HLA class I and class II types were obtained from metadata supplied by the sample provider rather than from assay-based typing. Deeply sampled blood TCRbeta repertoires from subjects exposed to, actively infected with, or recovered from COVID-19 were included in the dataset. Nearly every sample came with metadata listing a de-identified subject ID, COVID-19 status, age in years and sex. The material from the prospective study consisted of cDNA or gDNA derived from T cells, B-cell-depleted T cells, or PBMCs. The repertoires were released in a freely available public database intended as a resource for research on the immune response to SARS-CoV-2. Paper-wide results and their limitations: The amount of clinical and demographic metadata varied by source and participant and was provided uncurated.

TCRbeta CDR3 regions were amplified from genomic DNA by means of the immunoSEQ Assay, a bias-controlled multiplex PCR. Turning to the authors' computational methods: Nucleated cell counts per sample were estimated from amplification of reference gene primers within the assay. To quantify the absolute abundance of each unique TCRbeta CDR3 rearrangement, sequence reads were collapsed and filtered. For each sample, productive Simpson clonality was calculated as the square root of Simpson's diversity index across productive rearrangements. The source is immuneACCESS, and TCRdb retained only in-frame sequences with V and J called. Part of the clones is not carried over; for the studies checked, unresolved V genes explain less than half of this, and the remainder is unexplained. Clonal size and the V and J genes are those of that table, whereas D and trimming came from the DNA. This sample comprises 300,000 to 350,000 clones, 80% to 90% of them detected only once. The top ten hold roughly 4.2% of the sample.

Participants in the prospective study were enrolled through a virtual design, were aged 18 to 89 years, and lived in fewer than 30 United States geographic areas. Cohort assignment in the prospective study relied on participant-reported clinical history from a screening survey and a study questionnaire. In the prospective study, whole blood, serum and a nasopharyngeal or oropharyngeal swab were collected from each participant by mobile phlebotomists. Participants in the prospective study had the option to provide additional blood draws and questionnaires over a 2-month period. Prospective study blood samples were shipped either frozen or at room temperature before DNA extraction. A remark on this clone: Its binding antigen is unknown. No base qualities exist here, and no much larger clone lies one base off it.

The CDR3 covers 13 residues, taking in both the cysteine and the phenylalanine. Here the CDR3 DNA is all that survives: 39 bases in frame from base 1. The V end loses 1 base and the J end loses 8 bases, and a stretch of 11 bases separates them. Looking up the germline V gene yields CDR1 SGHDN and CDR2 FVKESK. Sequencing was carried out using PBMCs or T cells enriched from blood (not recorded which). Recombination linked TRBV14 to TRBJ2-5; TRBD2 is perhaps the D gene, given 5 matching bases. The TCR originated in a woman aged 40 to 49 with acute COVID-19. CDR3 protein: CASSQAPRGTQYF. Here is the DNA: TGTGCCAGCAGCCAAGCCCCCCGGGGAACCCAGTACTTC.